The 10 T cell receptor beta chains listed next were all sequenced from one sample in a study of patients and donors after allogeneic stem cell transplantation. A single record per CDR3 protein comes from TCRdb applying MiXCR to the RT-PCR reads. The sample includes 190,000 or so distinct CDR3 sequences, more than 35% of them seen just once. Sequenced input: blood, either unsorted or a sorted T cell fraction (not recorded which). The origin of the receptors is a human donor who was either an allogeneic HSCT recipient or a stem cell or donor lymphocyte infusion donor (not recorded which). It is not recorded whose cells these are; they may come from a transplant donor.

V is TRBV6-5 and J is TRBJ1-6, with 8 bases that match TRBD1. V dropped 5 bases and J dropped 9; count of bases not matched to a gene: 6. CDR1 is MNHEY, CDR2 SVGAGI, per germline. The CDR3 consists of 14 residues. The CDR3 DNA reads TGTGCCAGCAGTGACAGGGGCTTATTTTCACCCCTCCACTTT. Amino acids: CASSDRGLFSPLHF.

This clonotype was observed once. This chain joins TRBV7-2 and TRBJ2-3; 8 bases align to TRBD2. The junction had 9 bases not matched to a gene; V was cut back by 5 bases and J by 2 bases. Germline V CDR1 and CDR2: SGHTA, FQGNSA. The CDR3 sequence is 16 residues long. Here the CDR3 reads CASSNRLARHTDTQYF. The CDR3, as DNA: TGTGCCAGCAGCAACCGACTAGCGAGACACACAGATACGCAGTATTTT.

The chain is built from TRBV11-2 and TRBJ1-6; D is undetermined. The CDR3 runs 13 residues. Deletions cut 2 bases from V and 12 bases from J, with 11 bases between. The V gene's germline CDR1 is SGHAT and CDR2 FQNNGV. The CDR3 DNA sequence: TGTGCCAGCAGCTTATCAACCCTGCGACCCCTCCACTTT. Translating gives CASSLSTLRPLHF.

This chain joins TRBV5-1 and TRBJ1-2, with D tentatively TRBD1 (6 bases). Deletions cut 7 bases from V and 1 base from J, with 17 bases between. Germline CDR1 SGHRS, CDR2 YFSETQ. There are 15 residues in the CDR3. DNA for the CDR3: TGCGCCAGCGTAGCGGGGGCCGGCAGTAACTATGGCTACACCTTC. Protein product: CASVAGAGSNYGYTF.

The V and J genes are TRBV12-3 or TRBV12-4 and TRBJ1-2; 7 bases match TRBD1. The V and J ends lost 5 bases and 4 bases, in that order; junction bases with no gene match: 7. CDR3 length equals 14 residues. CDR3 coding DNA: TGTGCCAGCAGTCCCACAGGGGATGCCTATGGCTACACCTTC. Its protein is CASSPTGDAYGYTF.

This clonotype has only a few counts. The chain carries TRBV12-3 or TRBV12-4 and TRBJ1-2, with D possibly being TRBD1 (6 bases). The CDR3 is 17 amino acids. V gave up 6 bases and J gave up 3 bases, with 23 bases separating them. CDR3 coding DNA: TGTGCCAGCAGCCTCCGGGACATGCCTATCCGAGACTATGGCTACACCTTC. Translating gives CASSLRDMPIRDYGYTF.

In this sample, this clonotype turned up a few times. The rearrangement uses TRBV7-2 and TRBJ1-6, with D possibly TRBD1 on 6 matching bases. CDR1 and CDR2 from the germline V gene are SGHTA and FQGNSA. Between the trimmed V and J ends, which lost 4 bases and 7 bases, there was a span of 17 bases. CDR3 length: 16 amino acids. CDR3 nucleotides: TGTGCCAGCAGCTCCTTGGGGGGGGCCGGGAATTCACCCCTCCACTTT. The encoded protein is CASSSLGGAGNSPLHF.

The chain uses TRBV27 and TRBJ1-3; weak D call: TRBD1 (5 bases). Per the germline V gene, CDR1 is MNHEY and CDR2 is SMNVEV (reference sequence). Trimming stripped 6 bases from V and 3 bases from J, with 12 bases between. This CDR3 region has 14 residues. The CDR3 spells CASSPGTFGNTIYF. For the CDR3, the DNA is TGTGCCAGCAGCCCCGGGACGTTTGGAAACACCATATATTTT.

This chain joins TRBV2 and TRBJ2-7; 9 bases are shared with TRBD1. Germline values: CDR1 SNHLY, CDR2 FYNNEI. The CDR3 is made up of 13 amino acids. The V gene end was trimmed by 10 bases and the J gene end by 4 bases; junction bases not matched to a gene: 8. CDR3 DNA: TGTGCCAACAGGGGACAGGGAAAATACGAGCAGTACTTC. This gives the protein CANRGQGKYEQYF.

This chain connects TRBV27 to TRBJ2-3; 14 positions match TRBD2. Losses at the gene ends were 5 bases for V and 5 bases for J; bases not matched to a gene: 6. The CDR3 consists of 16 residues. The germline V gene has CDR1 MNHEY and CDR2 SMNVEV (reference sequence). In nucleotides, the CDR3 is TGTGCCAGCAGTGTGGGACTAGCGGGGGCAATAGATACGCAGTATTTT. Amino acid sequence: CASSVGLAGAIDTQYF.